The T cell receptor (beta chain) under discussion was sequenced for a study of CD8 T cells in Susac syndrome. Germline V CDR1 and CDR2: DFQATT, SNEGSKA (reference sequence). The V end lost 5 bases, the J end lost 5 bases, and 10 bases lay between the germline ends. CDR3 size: 11 residues. Random hexamers were used to reverse transcribe about 0.5 to 1 ug of RNA. TCRdb ran MiXCR on the immunoSEQ multiplex PCR reads and lists one entry per CDR3 protein. The repertoire holds 70,000 to 100,000 distinct CDR3 sequences, with approximately 96% as singletons. This TCR was sampled from a human donor with Susac syndrome. This chain links TRBV20-1 with TRBJ2-7, with no clear D. Input material: CD8+ T cells from PBMCs. The CDR3 region is CSAPLGHEQYV. The CDR3 bases are TGCAGTGCTCCCCTGGGCCACGAGCAGTACGTC.